Listed below are T cell receptor beta chains from one sample, sequenced in a study of blood T cell repertoires in COVID-19. Here immunoSEQ multiplex PCR was the method, and the copy in TCRdb shows in-frame clones only, minus some. The sample has tens of thousands of clones; more than 75% are singletons. Sample: peripheral blood. These TCRs come from a middle-aged man with acute or convalescent COVID-19. The CDR3 runs from the conserved cysteine through the conserved F or W. Each record gives: V gene, D gene, J gene, clone size, CDR3 protein, CDR3 DNA. A D gene is named only where the DNA matches it firmly. Size is omitted from some rows. Given values are once, few, many or a class for expanded clones.

V gene: TRBV18; D gene: NA; J gene: TRBJ1-1; clone size: once; CDR3 protein: CASSPVQVLMNTEAFF; CDR3 DNA: TGTGCCAGCTCACCGGTGCAGGTCCTCATGAACACTGAAGCTTTCTTT
V gene: TRBV6-6; D gene: TRBD1; J gene: TRBJ1-3; clone size: NA; CDR3 protein: CASRQGQGLSGNTIYF; CDR3 DNA: TGTGCCAGCAGACAAGGACAGGGACTATCGGGAAACACCATATATTTT
V gene: TRBV11-2; D gene: NA; J gene: TRBJ2-7; clone size: NA; CDR3 protein: CASSLDPDIFSYEQYF; CDR3 DNA: TGTGCCAGCAGCTTAGATCCGGACATTTTCTCCTACGAGCAGTACTTC
V gene: TRBV28; D gene: NA; J gene: TRBJ1-2; clone size: NA; CDR3 protein: CASSPGGRGYTF; CDR3 DNA: TGTGCCAGCAGCCCAGGTGGTCGAGGCTACACCTTC
V gene: TRBV6-5; D gene: NA; J gene: TRBJ2-3; clone size: NA; CDR3 protein: CASRNQGTDTQYF; CDR3 DNA: TGTGCCAGCAGAAACCAGGGTACAGATACGCAGTATTTT
V gene: TRBV4-3; D gene: NA; J gene: TRBJ1-2; clone size: NA; CDR3 protein: CASSQDPGINYGYTF; CDR3 DNA: TGCGCCAGCAGCCAAGATCCAGGCATTAACTATGGCTACACCTTC
V gene: TRBV3-1/TRBV3-2; D gene: NA; J gene: TRBJ1-1; clone size: NA; CDR3 protein: CASRESSATEAFF; CDR3 DNA: TGTGCCAGCAGAGAGTCTAGCGCGACAGAAGCTTTCTTT
V gene: TRBV5-1; D gene: NA; J gene: TRBJ2-1; clone size: NA; CDR3 protein: CASSYREDGYNEQFF; CDR3 DNA: TGCGCCAGCAGCTATCGGGAAGACGGCTACAATGAGCAGTTCTTC
V gene: TRBV10-3; D gene: TRBD1; J gene: TRBJ1-3; clone size: NA; CDR3 protein: CAISVGTGKAGNTIYF; CDR3 DNA: TGTGCCATCAGTGTTGGGACAGGGAAGGCAGGAAACACCATATATTTT
V gene: TRBV18; D gene: TRBD1; J gene: TRBJ1-6; clone size: NA; CDR3 protein: CASSQRQGDRSPLHF; CDR3 DNA: TGTGCCAGCTCACAAAGACAGGGAGATCGATCACCCCTCCACTTT
V gene: TRBV3-1/TRBV3-2; D gene: NA; J gene: TRBJ1-5; clone size: once; CDR3 protein: CASSQTGNEPQHF; CDR3 DNA: TGTGCCAGCAGCCAAACAGGGAACGAGCCCCAGCATTTT
V gene: TRBV7-2; D gene: TRBD1; J gene: TRBJ1-3; clone size: NA; CDR3 protein: CASRLMGQAGGNTIYF; CDR3 DNA: TGTGCCAGCAGGCTAATGGGACAGGCAGGCGGAAACACCATATATTTT
V gene: TRBV30; D gene: NA; J gene: TRBJ1-1; clone size: few; CDR3 protein: CAWNLAGATEAFF; CDR3 DNA: TGTGCCTGGAATTTGGCAGGGGCCACTGAAGCTTTCTTT
V gene: TRBV6-2/TRBV6-3; D gene: TRBD1; J gene: TRBJ1-2; clone size: NA; CDR3 protein: CASSYQGANGYTF; CDR3 DNA: TGTGCCAGCAGTTACCAGGGGGCCAATGGCTACACCTTC
V gene: TRBV18; D gene: NA; J gene: TRBJ1-1; clone size: NA; CDR3 protein: CASSPPATAEAFF; CDR3 DNA: TGTGCCAGCTCACCACCGGCAACAGCTGAAGCTTTCTTT
V gene: TRBV14; D gene: NA; J gene: TRBJ1-1; clone size: NA; CDR3 protein: CASSQLRSTEAFF; CDR3 DNA: TGTGCCAGCAGCCAGCTTCGGAGTACTGAAGCTTTCTTT
V gene: TRBV5-1; D gene: TRBD1; J gene: TRBJ1-4; clone size: NA; CDR3 protein: CASRSGTDEKLFF; CDR3 DNA: TGCGCCAGCAGGTCCGGGACAGATGAAAAACTGTTTTTT